The clone carrying this TCR beta chain was counted a few times. No antigen is known for it. The table came from immunoSEQ multiplex PCR; TCRdb's copy has only in-frame clones and leaves some out. Seen here are fewer than 25,000 clones, around 80% observed once, and the top ten hold about 15%. The CDR3 extends over 15 amino acids. Between the trimmed V and J ends, which lost 8 bases and 4 bases, there was a span of 18 bases. Germline V gene data show CDR1 as MDHEN and CDR2 as SYDVKM. The data derive from a study of T cell clonotyping in hematopoietic cell transplantation. General study results and limits: CD4 and CD8 repertoire contributions could not be separated without sorting. Broader posttransplant TCR repertoire diversity was predicted by graft donor and pretransplant recipient Inverse Simpson Index values. After transplant, recipient diversity fell while pathologically expanded clonotypes grew through day 180.

Input material: peripheral blood mononuclear cells. This receptor was identified in a man aged 55 to 70 in good health. Some clones in this sample may be carry-over from other donors' samples. This chain connects TRBV28 to TRBJ1-5, with a weak D call TRBD1 (6 bases). The CDR3: CASGKGGGRNQPQHF. The DNA of the CDR3 is TGTGCCAGCGGGAAAGGGGGGGGCAGGAATCAGCCCCAGCATTTT. The full variable domain, its missing parts supplied by reference TRBV28 and TRBJ1-5, is DVKVTQSSRYLVKRTGEKVFLECVQDMDHENMFWYRQDPGLGLRLIYFSYDVKMKEKGDIPEGYSVSREKKERFSLILESASTNQTSMYLCASGKGGGRNQPQHFGDGTRLSIL.